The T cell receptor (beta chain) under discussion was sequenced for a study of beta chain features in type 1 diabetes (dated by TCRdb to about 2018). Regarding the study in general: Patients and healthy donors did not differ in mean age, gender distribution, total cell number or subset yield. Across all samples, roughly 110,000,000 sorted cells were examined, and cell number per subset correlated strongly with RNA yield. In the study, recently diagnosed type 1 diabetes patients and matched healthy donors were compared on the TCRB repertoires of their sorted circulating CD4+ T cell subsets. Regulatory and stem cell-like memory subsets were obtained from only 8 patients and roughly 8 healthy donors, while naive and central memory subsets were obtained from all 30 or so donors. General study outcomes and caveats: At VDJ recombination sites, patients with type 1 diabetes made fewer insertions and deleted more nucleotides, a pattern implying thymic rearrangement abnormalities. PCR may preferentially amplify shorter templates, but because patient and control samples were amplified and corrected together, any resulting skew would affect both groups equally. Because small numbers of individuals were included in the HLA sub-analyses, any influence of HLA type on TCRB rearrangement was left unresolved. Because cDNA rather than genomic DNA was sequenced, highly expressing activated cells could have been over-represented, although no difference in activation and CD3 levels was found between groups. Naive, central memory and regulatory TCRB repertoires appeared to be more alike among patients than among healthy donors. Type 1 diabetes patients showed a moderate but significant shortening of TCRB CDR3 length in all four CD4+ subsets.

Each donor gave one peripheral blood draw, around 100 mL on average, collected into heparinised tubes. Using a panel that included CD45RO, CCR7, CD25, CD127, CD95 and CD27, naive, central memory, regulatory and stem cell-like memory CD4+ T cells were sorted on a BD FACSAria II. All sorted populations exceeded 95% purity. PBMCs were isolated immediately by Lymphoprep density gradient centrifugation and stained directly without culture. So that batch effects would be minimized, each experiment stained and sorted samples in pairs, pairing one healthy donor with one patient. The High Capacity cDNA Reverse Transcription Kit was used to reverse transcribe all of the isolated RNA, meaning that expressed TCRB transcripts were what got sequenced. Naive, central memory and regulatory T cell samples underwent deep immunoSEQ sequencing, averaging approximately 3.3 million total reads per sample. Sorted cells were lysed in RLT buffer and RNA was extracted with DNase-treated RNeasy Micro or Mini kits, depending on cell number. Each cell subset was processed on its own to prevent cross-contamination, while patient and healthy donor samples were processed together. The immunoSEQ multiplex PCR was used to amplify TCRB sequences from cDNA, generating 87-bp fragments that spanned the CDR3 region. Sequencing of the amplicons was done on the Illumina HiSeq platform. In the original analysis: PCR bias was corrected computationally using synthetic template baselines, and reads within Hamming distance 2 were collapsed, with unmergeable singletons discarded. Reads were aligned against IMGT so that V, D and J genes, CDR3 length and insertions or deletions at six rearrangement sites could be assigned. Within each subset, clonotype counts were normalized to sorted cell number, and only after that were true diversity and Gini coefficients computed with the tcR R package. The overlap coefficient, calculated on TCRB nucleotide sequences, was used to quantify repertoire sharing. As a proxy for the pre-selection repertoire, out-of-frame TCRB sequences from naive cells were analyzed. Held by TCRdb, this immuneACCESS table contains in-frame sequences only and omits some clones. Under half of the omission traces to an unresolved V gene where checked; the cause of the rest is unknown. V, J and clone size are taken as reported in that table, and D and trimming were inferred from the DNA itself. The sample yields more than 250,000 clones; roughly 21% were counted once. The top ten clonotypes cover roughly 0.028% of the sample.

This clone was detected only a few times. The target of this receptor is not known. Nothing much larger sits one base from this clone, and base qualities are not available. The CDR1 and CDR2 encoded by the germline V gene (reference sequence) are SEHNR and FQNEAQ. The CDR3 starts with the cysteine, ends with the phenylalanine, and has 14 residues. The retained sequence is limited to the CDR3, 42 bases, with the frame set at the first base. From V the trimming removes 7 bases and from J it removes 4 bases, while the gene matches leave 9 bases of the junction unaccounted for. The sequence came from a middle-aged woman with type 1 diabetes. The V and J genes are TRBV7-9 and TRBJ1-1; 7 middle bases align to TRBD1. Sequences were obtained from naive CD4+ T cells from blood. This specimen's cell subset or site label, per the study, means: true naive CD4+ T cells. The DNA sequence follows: TGTGCCAGCAAGACGGGACAGAGAGTCACTGAAGCTTTCTTT. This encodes CASKTGQRVTEAFF.